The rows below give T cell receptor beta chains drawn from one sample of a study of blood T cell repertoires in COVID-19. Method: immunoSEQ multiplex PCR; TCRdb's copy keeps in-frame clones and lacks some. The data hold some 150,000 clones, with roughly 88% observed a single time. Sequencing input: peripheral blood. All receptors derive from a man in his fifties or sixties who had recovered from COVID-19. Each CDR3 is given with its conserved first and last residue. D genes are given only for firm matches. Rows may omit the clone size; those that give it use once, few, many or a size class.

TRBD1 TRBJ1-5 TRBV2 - TGTGCCAGCAGTGAAACAGGGGAGGAGCAGCCCCAGCATTTT CASSETGEEQPQHF
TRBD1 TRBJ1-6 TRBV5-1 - TGCGCCAGCAGAATGGACAGGGATAATTCACCCCTCCACTTT CASRMDRDNSPLHF
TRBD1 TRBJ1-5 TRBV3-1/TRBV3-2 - TGTGCCAGCAGCCGCCCGGGACAGAAGGTTTATAGCAATCAGCCCCAGCATTTT CASSRPGQKVYSNQPQHF
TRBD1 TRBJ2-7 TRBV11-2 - TGTGCCAGCAGCTTTACCCTATCGGCCGGGACAGGGTATAGATACGAGCAGTACTTC CASSFTLSAGTGYRYEQYF
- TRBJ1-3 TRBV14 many TGTGCCAGCAGCCAAGGGTCTAGAGTAAACACCATATATTTT CASSQGSRVNTIYF
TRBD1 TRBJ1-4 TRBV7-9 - TGTGCCAGCAGGCCAACAGGGGATTCAACTAATGAAAAACTGTTTTTT CASRPTGDSTNEKLFF
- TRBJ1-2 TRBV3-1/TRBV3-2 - TGTGCCAGCAGCCGACAGAACTATGGCTACACCTTC CASSRQNYGYTF
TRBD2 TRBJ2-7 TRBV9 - TGTGCCAGCAGCGTCGGGGGGTTCTCCTACGAGCAGTACTTC CASSVGGFSYEQYF
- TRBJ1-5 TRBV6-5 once TGTGCCAGCAGTTACTCGATAGCTGACAATCAGCCCCAGCATTTT CASSYSIADNQPQHF
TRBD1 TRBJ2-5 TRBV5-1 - TGCGCCAGCAGCGGGGGGACAGGGGGCTACCAAGAGACCCAGTACTTC CASSGGTGGYQETQYF
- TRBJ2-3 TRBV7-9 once TGTGCCAGCAGCCCGGACAAAAGCACAGATACGCAGTATTTT CASSPDKSTDTQYF
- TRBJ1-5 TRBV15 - TGTGCCACCAGCAGAGACGAGGGAACTCAGCCCCAGCATTTT CATSRDEGTQPQHF
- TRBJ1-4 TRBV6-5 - TGTGCCAGCAGTTACGTGTCAGGGTTAGGTGAAAAACTGTTTTTT CASSYVSGLGEKLFF
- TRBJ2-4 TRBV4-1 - TGCGCCAGCAGCCAAGCCGGGGGGCTAGCCAAAAACATTCAGTACTTC CASSQAGGLAKNIQYF
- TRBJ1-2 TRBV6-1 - TGTGCCAGCAGTGTCCTGGCCCCGACAGCACTCTATGGCTACACCTTC CASSVLAPTALYGYTF
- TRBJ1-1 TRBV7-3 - TGTGCCAGCAGCTTACAGGTCATGGGCAGAGCTGAAGCTTTCTTT CASSLQVMGRAEAFF
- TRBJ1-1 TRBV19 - TGTGCCAGTAGTATGCCAGCAGCGTTGAACACTGAAGCTTTCTTT CASSMPAALNTEAFF
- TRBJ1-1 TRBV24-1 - TGTGCCACCAGTTACAGGGTCCCTGAAGCTTTCTTT CATSYRVPEAFF
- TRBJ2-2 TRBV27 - TGTGCCAGCAGTCCCAGGGTCGGGGAGCTGTTTTTT CASSPRVGELFF
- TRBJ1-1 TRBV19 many TGTGCCAGTAGTATGCTGTGGGGGGGCGGAAACACTGAAGCTTTCTTT CASSMLWGGGNTEAFF
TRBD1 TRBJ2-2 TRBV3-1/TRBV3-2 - TGTGCCAGCAGCCGAAGACGAAAATACAGGGGGAACACCGGGGAGCTGTTTTTT CASSRRRKYRGNTGELFF
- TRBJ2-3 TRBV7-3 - TGTGCCAGCAGCCTTAACTTCGGGGCAGATACGCAGTATTTT CASSLNFGADTQYF
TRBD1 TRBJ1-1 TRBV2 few TGTGCCAGCAGTGTTAAAGGGGGCGGTGAAACTGAAGCTTTCTTT CASSVKGGGETEAFF
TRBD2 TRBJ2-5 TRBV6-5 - TGTGCCAGCAGTATAGCGGGGGGGCCGTTAGAGACCCAGTACTTC CASSIAGGPLETQYF
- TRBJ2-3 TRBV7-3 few TGTGCCAGCACCCGTGGGGGGGATACGCAGTATTTT CASTRGGDTQYF
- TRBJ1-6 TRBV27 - TGTGCCAGCAGCCCAAGGCAGGGCTATAATTCACCCCTCCACTTT CASSPRQGYNSPLHF
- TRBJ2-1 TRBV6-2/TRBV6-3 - TGTGCCAGCAGCCCCACCCGACTAGAAGCTGAGCAGTTCTTC CASSPTRLEAEQFF
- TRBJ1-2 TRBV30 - TGTGCCTGGAGTGTGGGGGGGGCTGGCTACACCTTC CAWSVGGAGYTF
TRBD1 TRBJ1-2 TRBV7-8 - TGTGCCAGCAGCTTTGCCCAGGGGGTATTCTATGGCTACACCTTC CASSFAQGVFYGYTF
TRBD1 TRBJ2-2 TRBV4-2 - TGTGCCAGCAGCCAAGCGGACAGGAGCAACACCGGGGAGCTGTTTTTT CASSQADRSNTGELFF
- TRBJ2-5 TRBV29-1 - TGCAGCGTTGCGGGAGCAGGCGAAGAGACCCAGTACTTC CSVAGAGEETQYF
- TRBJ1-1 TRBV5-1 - TGCGCCAGCAGCTTGGACGGCAACGGGGGGAGTGAAGCTTTCTTT CASSLDGNGGSEAFF
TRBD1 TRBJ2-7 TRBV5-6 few TGTGCCAGCAGCTGGACAGGGCCCTCCTACGAGCAGTACTTC CASSWTGPSYEQYF
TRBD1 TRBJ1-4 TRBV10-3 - TGTGCCATCAGTGGCGGACAGGGTGCTAATGAAAAACTGTTTTTT CAISGGQGANEKLFF
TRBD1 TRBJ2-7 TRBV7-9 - TGTGCCAGCAGCTACGACTTGGGACAGAGCTACGAGCAGTACTTC CASSYDLGQSYEQYF
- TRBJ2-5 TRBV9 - TGTGCCAGCAGCGTCCAGGGCTACGGGACCCAGTACTTC CASSVQGYGTQYF
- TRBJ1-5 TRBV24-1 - TGTGCCACCAGTGACGCCCTGAGGCTTCAGCCCCAGCATTTT CATSDALRLQPQHF
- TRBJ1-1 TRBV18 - TGTGCCAGCTCACCGACTAGGGACACTGAAGCTTTCTTT CASSPTRDTEAFF
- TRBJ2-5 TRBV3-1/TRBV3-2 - TGTGCCAGCAGCCTACCCGGGGTGGGAGAAGAGACCCAGTACTTC CASSLPGVGEETQYF
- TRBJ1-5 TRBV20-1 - TGCAGTGCTAGTGTTTGGGCAGGGATTCAGCCCCAGCATTTT CSASVWAGIQPQHF
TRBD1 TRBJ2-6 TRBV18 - TGTGCCAGCTCATCCACAGGGGGCCCTTCTGGGGCCAACGTCCTGACTTTC CASSSTGGPSGANVLTF
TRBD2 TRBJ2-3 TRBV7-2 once TGTGCCAGCAGCGGGGCGGGGGGGCAAGATACGCAGTATTTT CASSGAGGQDTQYF
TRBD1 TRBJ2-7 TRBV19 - TGTGCCAGTAGTTTGTGGACAGGGGATGACGAGCAGTACTTC CASSLWTGDDEQYF
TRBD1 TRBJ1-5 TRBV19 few TGTGCCAGTAGTCTTGGACAGGGAGGCAATCAGCCCCAGCATTTT CASSLGQGGNQPQHF
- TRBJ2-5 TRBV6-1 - TGTGCCAGCAGTGCCTCAAGAAGTCTCCCAAACGCGGAGACCCAGTACTTC CASSASRSLPNAETQYF
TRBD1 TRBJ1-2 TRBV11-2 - TGTGCCAGCAGGGACTGGGGCAGGGGGCCCAACTATGGCTACACCTTC CASRDWGRGPNYGYTF
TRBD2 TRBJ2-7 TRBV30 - TGTGCCTGGAGTGTACGATGGGCTAGCGGGGGAGCCTACGAGCAGTACTTC CAWSVRWASGGAYEQYF
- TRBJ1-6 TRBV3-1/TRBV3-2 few TGTGCCAGCAGCCAAGGCTACGATTTACCCCTCCACTTT CASSQGYDLPLHF
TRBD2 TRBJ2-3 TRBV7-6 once TGTGCCAGCAGCTTGAGCCTAGCGGGGGGCATCGCGCAGTATTTT CASSLSLAGGIAQYF
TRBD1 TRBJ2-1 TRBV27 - TGTGCCAGCAGCACGGGACAGCGTCCTGAGTTCTTC CASSTGQRPEFF
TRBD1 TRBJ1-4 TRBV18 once TGTGCCAGCTCACCACCGTACAGGGGGCGGGAAAAACTGTTTTTT CASSPPYRGREKLFF
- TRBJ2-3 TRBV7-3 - TGTGCCAGCAGCTTAAAAGCGACGGGATGGGCAGATACGCAGTATTTT CASSLKATGWADTQYF
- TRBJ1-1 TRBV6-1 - TGTGCCAGCAGTGAGGTCAGGGGAGCTGAAGCTTTCTTT CASSEVRGAEAFF
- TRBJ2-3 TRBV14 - TGTGCCAGCAGCCAAGTAAGAATAGGCACAGATACGCAGTATTTT CASSQVRIGTDTQYF